This TCR beta chain was sequenced for a study of Ad26.COV2.S vaccination and SARS-CoV-2 variants (dated by TCRdb to about 2021). Concerning the study at large: Vaccine-arm donors came from COV1001, a multicentre, randomized, double-blind, placebo-controlled phase I-IIa trial of Ad26.COV2.S in healthy adults. Trial participants were randomized into five groups of five: low-dose or high-dose Ad26.COV2.S given once or twice, or placebo on both occasions. TCRbeta repertoire sequencing served as the tool for gauging how specific and how broad the SARS-CoV-2-reactive T cell receptors were following Ad26.COV2.S vaccination. Ad26.COV2.S was administered intramuscularly at a dose of 5x10^10 or 1x10^11 viral particles, either as one shot or as two shots given 56 days apart. Investigators did not know the trial group allocation while performing experiments and assessing outcomes. The TCR-sequenced set comprised roughly 30 samples: approximately 20 Ad26.COV2.S vaccine recipients, 5 placebo recipients and 8 SARS-CoV-2 convalescent individuals.

Sample treatment or condition, as interpreted from the label and publication: some 20 received Ad26.COV2.S at low or high dose, single or two shots; 5 received placebo; per-sample allocation not given. Repertoires of vaccine and placebo recipients were sequenced from samples taken on day 63 after the first injection. In Cohort 1b, fewer than 30 adults aged 18-55 years were enrolled at a single site in Boston, USA, between 29 July and 7 August 2020. Ad26.COV2.S was a replication-incompetent adenovirus type 26 vector expressing a prefusion-stabilized SARS-CoV-2 spike protein from the original Wuhan strain. About this clone: Which antigen it targets is not known. Base qualities are not at hand, and no much larger clone is one base apart. This same CDR3 is encoded by further DNA sequences in the sample.

Relative to germline, V is 3 bases shorter and J is 4 bases shorter, with 9 bases between their ends. The germline V gene supplies CDR1 KGHDR and CDR2 SFDVKD. The CDR3 runs 14 residues from the cysteine to the phenylalanine. The sequence is cut down to CDR3 DNA, 42 bases in frame from base 1. Overall study results and their limits: According to the authors, total T cell responses may have been underestimated by the TCR breadth and depth analyses. Substantial breadth of spike-specific CD8+ and CD4+ T cell responses was reported after vaccination. Ad26.COV2.S recipients had higher spike-specific TCR breadth than placebo recipients (P = 0.0014). Comparing responses between vaccine doses or regimens was not something the study was powered to do. Vaccine and placebo recipients had comparable non-spike TCR breadth, which fits with the vaccine containing only spike.

The immunoSEQ Assay was used to sequence TCRbeta CDR3 regions. After extraction, genomic DNA underwent amplification by bias-controlled multiplex PCR, followed by high-throughput sequencing. The paper's data handling went like this. Collapsing and filtering of sequences were performed to quantify the absolute abundance of each unique TCRbeta CDR3 region. T cell fraction was estimated by normalizing TCRbeta template counts to usable DNA, with usable DNA measured through amplification of reference genes found in all nucleated cells. Repertoire TCRs were annotated as SARS-CoV-2-specific when V gene, CDR3 amino acid sequence and J gene were exactly matched to a known reactive TCR set. The reference SARS-CoV-2 TCR set was obtained from MIRA and was filtered for enrichment in COVID-19-positive ImmuneCODE repertoires, whereby public or cross-reactive TCRs were removed. Using the MIRA antigens, annotated TCRs were further analysed by specific ORF or by position within an ORF. Depth was the summed frequency of annotated unique rearrangements, while breadth was defined as annotated unique rearrangements over total unique productive rearrangements. Two-sided Wilcoxon rank-sum tests were applied when comparing TCR breadth between groups. As stored in TCRdb, this immuneACCESS dataset retains in-frame rearrangements with V and J assigned. A fraction of the clones does not appear; measured against another copy, unresolved V genes explain less than half of the discrepancy, and the remainder lacks a known reason. That table is the source of V, J and clone size, and D and trimming were worked out from the DNA. This sample gives about 480,000 clones in total; around 85% of them show up just once. The leading ten clones occupy roughly 13% of the sample.

The rearranged chain carries TRBV24-1 and TRBJ2-1; the D gene is possibly TRBD2, with 6 bases matching. The TCR sequence derives from a person aged 18-65 years who received the Ad26.COV2.S COVID-19 vaccine or a placebo. Sample: peripheral blood, taken in a trial of Ad26.COV2.S vaccine versus placebo. The nucleotide sequence reads as follows: TGTGCCACCAGTGATCCCGGGACTTACAATGAGCAGTTCTTC. Its protein product is CATSDPGTYNEQFF.